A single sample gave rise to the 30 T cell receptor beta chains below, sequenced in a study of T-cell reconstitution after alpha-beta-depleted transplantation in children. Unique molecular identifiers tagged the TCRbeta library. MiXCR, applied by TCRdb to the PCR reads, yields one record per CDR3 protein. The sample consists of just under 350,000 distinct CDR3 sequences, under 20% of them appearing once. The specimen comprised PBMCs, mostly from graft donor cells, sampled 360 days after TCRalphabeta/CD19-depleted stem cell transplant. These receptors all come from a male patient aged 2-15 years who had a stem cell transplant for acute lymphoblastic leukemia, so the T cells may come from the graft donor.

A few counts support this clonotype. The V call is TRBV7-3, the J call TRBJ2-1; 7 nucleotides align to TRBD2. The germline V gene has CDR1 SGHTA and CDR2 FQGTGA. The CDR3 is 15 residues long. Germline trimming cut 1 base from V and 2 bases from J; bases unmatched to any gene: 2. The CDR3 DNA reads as TGTGCCAGCAGCTTAAGGCTAGCGGCCTACAATGAGCAGTTCTTC. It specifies CASSLRLAAYNEQFF.

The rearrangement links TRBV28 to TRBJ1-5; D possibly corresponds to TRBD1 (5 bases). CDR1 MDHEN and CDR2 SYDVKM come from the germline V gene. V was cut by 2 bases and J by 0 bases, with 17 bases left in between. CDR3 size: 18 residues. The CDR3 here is CASSLLTGAGDSNQPQHF. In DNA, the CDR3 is TGTGCCAGCAGTTTACTCACCGGAGCGGGGGATAGCAATCAGCCCCAGCATTTT.

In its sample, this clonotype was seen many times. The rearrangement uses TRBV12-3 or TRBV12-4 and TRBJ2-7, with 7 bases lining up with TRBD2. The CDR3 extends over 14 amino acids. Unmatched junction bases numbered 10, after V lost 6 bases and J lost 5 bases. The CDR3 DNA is TGTGCCAGCAGCATGGTGGGAGGGCTCGACGAGCAGTACTTC. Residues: CASSMVGGLDEQYF.

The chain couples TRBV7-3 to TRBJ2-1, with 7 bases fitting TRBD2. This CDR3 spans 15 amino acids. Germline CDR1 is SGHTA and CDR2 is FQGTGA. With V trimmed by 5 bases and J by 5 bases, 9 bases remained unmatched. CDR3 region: CASSLSGPGHNEQFF. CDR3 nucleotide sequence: TGTGCCAGCAGCCTTAGCGGGCCCGGTCACAATGAGCAGTTCTTC.

This CDR3 reads CASSHDSPTGYTF. The DNA of the CDR3 is TGTGCCAGCAGCCACGACAGCCCGACGGGCTACACCTTC. This chain connects TRBV7-8 to TRBJ1-2, with D possibly matching TRBD1 (5 bases). Germline V gene sequence: CDR1 SGHVS, CDR2 FQNEAQ. V lost 5 bases and J 8 bases, leaving 15 bases between the germline ends. The CDR3 loop spans 13 amino acids.

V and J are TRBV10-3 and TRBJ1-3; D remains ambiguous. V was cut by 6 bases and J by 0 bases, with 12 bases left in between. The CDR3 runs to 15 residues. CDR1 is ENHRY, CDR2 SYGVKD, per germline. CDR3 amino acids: CAIRDPTSSGNTIYF. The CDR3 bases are TGTGCCATCAGGGACCCTACGAGCTCTGGAAACACCATATATTTT.

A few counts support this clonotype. The CDR3, as DNA: TGCGCCAGCAGCTTGAGCGCAGGGAATCAGCCCCAGCATTTT. This codes for CASSLSAGNQPQHF. The rearrangement joins TRBV5-1 to TRBJ1-5; TRBD1 is a possible D gene (5 bases). The CDR3 has 14 amino acids. Trimming pared 1 base from V and 4 bases from J, leaving 9 bases between. CDR1 is SGHRS, CDR2 YFSETQ, per germline.

The CDR3 region is CASSLVGSNGSPLHF. CDR3 bases: TGTGCCAGCAGCTTAGTCGGATCAAACGGGTCACCCCTCCACTTT. The chain carries TRBV7-8 and TRBJ1-6; no clear D gene. Germline V gene data show CDR1 as SGHVS and CDR2 as FQNEAQ. This CDR3 contains 15 residues. V gave up 1 base and J gave up 10 bases, with 14 bases separating them.

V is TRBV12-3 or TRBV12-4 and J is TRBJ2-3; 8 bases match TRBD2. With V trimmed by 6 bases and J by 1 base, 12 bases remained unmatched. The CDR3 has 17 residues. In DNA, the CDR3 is TGTGCCAGCAGCCCCTCCCGACTAGCGCGCGGCACAGATACGCAGTATTTT. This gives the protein CASSPSRLARGTDTQYF.

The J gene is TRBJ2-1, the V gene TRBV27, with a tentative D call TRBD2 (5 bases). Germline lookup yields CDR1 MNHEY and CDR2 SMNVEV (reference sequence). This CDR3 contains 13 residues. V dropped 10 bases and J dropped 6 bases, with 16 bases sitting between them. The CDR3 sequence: CATRRVASNEQFF. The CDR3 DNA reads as TGTGCCACTCGTAGAGTAGCGAGCAATGAGCAGTTCTTC.

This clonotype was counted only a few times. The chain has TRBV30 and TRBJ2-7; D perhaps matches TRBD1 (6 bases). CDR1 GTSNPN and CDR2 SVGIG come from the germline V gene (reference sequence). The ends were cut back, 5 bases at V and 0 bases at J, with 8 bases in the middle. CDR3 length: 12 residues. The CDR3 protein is CAWQGSSYEQYF. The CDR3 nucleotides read TGTGCCTGGCAGGGGAGCTCCTACGAGCAGTACTTC.

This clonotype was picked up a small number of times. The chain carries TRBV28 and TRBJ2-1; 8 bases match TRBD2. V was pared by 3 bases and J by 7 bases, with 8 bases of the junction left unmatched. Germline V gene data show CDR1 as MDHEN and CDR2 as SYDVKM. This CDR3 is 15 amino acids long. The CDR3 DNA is TGTGCCAGCAGTTTTGTAGCGGGGCCTCGGAATGAGCAGTTCTTC. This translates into CASSFVAGPRNEQFF.

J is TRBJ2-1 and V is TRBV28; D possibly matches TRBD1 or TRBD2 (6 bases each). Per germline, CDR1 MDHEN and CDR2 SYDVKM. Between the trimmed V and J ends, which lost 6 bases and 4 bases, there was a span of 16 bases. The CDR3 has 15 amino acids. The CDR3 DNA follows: TGTGCCAGCAGCCGCCGGGGGCAGGGTTACAATGAGCAGTTCTTC. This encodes CASSRRGQGYNEQFF.

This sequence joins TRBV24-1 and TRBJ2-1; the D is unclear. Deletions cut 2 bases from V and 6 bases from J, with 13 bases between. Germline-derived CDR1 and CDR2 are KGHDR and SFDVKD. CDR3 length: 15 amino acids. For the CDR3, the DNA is TGTGCCACCAGTGATTGGTTAAGGGATTTCAATGAGCAGTTCTTC. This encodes CATSDWLRDFNEQFF.

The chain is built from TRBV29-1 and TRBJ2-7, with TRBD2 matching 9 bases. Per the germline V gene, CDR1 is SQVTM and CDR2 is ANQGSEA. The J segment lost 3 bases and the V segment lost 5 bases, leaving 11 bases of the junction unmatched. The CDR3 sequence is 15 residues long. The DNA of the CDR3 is TGCAGCGTTAGTGGCTGGGCTAGCGGGATCTACGAGCAGTACTTC. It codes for CSVSGWASGIYEQYF.

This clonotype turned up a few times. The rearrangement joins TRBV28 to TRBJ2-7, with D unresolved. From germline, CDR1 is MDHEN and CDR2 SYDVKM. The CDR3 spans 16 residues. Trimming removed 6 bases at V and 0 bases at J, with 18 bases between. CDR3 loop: CASSRYPLFSSYEQYF. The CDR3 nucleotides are TGTGCCAGCAGCCGCTACCCCCTATTTAGCTCCTACGAGCAGTACTTC.

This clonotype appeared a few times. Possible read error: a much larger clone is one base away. CDR3 protein: CASSFTENQPQHF. Here the CDR3 DNA reads TGTGCCAGCAGTTTCACAGAGAATCAGCCCCAGCATTTT. This chain connects TRBV12-3 or TRBV12-4 to TRBJ1-5; D not resolved. V gave up 3 bases and J gave up 4 bases, with 7 bases separating them. CDR3 length: 13 amino acids.

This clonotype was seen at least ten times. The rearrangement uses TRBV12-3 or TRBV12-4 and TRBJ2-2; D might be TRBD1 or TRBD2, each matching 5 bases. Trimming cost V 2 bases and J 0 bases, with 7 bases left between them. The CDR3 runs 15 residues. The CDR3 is CASSLRGTNTGELFF. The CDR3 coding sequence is TGTGCCAGCAGTTTACGGGGCACGAACACCGGGGAGCTGTTTTTT.

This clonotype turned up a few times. The CDR3 is CASSLYPSYNEQFF. The CDR3 bases are TGTGCCAGCAGTTTATATCCCTCCTACAATGAGCAGTTCTTC. The gene calls are TRBV12-3 or TRBV12-4 and TRBJ2-1; D is ambiguous. The CDR3 has 14 residues. Trimming cost V 2 bases and J 0 bases, with 5 bases left between them.

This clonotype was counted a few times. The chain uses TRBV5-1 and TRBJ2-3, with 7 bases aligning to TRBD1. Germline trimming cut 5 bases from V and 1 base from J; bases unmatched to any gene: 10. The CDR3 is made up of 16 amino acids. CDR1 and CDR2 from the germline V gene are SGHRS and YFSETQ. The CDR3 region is CASRPLDREGTDTQYF. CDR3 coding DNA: TGCGCCAGCAGACCTTTAGACAGGGAAGGCACAGATACGCAGTATTTT.

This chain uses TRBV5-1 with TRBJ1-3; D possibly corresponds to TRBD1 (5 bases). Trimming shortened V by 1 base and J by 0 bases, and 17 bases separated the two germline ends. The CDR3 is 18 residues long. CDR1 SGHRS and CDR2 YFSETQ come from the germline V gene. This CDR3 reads CASSLSAGRPYSGNTIYF. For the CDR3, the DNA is TGCGCCAGCAGCTTGTCCGCGGGACGGCCGTACTCTGGAAACACCATATATTTT.

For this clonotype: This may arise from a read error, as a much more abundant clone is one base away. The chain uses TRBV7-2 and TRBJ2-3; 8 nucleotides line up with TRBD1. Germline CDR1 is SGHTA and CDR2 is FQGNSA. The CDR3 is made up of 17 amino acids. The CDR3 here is CASSLGTGGTGTDTEYF. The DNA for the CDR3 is TGTGCCAGCAGCTTAGGAACCGGTGGGACAGGCACAGATACGGAGTATTTT.

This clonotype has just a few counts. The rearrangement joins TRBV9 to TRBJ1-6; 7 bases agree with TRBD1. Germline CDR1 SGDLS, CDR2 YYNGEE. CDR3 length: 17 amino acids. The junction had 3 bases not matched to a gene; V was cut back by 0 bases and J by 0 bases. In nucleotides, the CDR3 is TGTGCCAGCAGCGTAGCGGGACAGAGCTCCTATAATTCACCCCTCCACTTT. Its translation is CASSVAGQSSYNSPLHF.

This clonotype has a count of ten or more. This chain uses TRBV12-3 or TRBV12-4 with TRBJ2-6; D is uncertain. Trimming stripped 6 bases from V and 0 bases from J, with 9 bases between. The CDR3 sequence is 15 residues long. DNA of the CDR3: TGTGCCAGCAGCCATAGTACCTCTGGGGCCAACGTCCTGACTTTC. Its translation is CASSHSTSGANVLTF.

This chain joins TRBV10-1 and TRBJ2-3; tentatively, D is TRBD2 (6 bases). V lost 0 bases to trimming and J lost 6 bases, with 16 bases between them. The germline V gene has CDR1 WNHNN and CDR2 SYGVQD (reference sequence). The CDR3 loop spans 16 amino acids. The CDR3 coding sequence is TGCGCCAGCAGTGAGTCGCGGGGACGGGATTCTGATACGCAGTATTTT. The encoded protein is CASSESRGRDSDTQYF.

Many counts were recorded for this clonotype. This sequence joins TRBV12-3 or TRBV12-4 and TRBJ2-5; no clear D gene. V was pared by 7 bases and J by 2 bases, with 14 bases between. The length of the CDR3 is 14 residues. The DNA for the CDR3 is TGTGCCAGCACCTCCCGTCAGAAGCAAGAGACCCAGTACTTC. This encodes CASTSRQKQETQYF.

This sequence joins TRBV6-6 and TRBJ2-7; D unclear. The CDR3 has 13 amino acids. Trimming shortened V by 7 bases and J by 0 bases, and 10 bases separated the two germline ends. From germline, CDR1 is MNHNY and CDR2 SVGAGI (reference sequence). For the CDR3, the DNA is TGTGCCAGCACCTTCCGGGCCTCCTACGAGCAGTACTTC. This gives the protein CASTFRASYEQYF.

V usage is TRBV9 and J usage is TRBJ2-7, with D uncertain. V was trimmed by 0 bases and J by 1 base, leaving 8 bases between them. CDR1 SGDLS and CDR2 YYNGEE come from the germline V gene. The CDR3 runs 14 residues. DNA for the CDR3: TGTGCCAGCAGCGTAGACGACAATTCCTACGAGCAGTACTTC. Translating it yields CASSVDDNSYEQYF.

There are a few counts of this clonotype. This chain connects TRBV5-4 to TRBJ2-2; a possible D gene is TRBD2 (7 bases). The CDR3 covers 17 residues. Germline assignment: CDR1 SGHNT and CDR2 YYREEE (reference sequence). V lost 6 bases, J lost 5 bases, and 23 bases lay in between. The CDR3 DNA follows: TGTGCCAGCACTATTGGCGGGGGCCTACGGTGGACCGGGGAGCTGTTTTTT. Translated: CASTIGGGLRWTGELFF.

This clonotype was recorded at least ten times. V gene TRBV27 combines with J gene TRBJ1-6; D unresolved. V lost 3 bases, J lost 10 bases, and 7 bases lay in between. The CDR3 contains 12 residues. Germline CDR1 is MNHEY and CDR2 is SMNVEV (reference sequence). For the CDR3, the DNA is TGTGCCAGCAGTTTCTCGGGCTCACCCCTCCACTTT. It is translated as CASSFSGSPLHF.